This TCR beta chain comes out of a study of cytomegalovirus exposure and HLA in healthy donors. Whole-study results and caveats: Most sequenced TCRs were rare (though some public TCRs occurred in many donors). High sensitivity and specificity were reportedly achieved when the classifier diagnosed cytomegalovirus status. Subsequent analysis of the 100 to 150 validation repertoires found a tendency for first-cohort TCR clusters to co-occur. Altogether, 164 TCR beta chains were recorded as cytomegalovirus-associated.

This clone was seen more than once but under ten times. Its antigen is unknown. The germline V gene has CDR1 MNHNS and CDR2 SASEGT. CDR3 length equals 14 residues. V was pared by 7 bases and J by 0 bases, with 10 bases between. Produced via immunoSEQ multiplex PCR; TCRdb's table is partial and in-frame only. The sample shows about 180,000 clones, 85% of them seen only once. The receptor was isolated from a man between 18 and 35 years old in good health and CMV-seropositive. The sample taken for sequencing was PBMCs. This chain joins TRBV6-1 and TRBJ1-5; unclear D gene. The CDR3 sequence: CASTSVYSNQPQHF. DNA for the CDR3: TGTGCCAGCACGTCAGTATATAGCAATCAGCCCCAGCATTTT.